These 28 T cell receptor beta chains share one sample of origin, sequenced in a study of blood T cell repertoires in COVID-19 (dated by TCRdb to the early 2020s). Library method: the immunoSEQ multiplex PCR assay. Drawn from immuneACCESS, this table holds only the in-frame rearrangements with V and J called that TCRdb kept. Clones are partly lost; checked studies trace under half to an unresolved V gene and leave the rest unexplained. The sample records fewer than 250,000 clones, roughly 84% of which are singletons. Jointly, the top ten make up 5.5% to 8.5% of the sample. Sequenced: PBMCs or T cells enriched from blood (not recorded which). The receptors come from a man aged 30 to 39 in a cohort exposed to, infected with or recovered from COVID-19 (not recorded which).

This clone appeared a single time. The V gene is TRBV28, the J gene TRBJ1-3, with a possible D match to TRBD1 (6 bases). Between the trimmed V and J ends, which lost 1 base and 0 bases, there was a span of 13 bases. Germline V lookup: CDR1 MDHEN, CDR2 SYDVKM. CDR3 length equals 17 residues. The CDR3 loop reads CASSLSGGPSSGNTIYF. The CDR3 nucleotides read TGTGCCAGCAGTTTATCCGGGGGGCCAAGCTCTGGAAACACCATATATTTT.

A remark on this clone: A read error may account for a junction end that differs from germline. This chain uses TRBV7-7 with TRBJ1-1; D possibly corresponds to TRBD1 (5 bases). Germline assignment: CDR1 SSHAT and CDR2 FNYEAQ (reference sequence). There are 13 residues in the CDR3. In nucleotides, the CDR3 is TGTGCTAGCAGCTTAGATACAGGCTCTGAAGCTTTCTTT. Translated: CASSLDTGSEAFF.

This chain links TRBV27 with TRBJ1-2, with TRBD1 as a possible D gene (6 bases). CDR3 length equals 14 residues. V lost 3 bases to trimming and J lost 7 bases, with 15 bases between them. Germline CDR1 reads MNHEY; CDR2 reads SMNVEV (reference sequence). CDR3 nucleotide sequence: TGTGCCAGCAGTTTTATTCGGACAGCGCCTGGCTACACCTTC. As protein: CASSFIRTAPGYTF.

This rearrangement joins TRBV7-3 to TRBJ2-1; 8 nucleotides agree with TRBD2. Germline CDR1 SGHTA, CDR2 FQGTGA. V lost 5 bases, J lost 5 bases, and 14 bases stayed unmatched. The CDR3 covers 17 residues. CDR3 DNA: TGTGCCAGCAGCAAACAGGTTAGCGGGATGGGAAACAATGAGCAGTTCTTC. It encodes CASSKQVSGMGNNEQFF.

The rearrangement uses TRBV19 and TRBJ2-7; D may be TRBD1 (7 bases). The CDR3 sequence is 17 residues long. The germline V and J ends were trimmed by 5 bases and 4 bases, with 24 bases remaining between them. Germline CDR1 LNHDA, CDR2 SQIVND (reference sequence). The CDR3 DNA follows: TGTGCCAGTAGTGTGGACAGGAGGGGGTCCCGCAGGTACGAGCAGTACTTC. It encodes CASSVDRRGSRRYEQYF.

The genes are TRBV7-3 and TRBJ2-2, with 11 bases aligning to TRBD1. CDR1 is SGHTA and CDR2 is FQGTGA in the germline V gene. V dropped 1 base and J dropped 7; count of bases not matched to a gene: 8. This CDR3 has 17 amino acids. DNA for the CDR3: TGTGCCAGCAGCTTAATTTCGGGACAGGGGGTCGACGGGGAGCTGTTTTTT. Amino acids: CASSLISGQGVDGELFF.

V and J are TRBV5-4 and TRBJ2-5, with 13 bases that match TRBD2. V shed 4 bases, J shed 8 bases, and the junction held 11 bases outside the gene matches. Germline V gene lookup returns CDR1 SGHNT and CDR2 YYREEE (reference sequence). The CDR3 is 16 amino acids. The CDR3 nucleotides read TGTGCCAGCAGCAAAGGGACTAGCGGGGCCCCGGTTACCCAGTACTTC. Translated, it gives CASSKGTSGAPVTQYF.

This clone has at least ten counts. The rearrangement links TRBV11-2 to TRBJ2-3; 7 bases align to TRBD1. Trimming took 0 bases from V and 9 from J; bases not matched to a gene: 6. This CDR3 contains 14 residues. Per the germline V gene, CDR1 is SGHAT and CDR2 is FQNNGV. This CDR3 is CASSLDRRQGTQYF. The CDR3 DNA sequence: TGTGCCAGCAGCTTAGACAGAAGACAGGGAACGCAGTATTTT.

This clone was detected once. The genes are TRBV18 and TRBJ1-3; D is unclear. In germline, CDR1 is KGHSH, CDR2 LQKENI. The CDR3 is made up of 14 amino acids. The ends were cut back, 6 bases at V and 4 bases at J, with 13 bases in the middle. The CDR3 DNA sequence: TGTGCCAGCTCGCCCGACAACATCGGAAACACCATATATTTT. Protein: CASSPDNIGNTIYF.

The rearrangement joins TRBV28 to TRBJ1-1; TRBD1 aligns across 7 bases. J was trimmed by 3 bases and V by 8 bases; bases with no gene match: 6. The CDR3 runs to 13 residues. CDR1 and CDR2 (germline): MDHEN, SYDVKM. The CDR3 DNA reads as TGTGCCAGCTCTCAGGGGGGACACACTGAAGCTTTCTTT. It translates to CASSQGGHTEAFF.

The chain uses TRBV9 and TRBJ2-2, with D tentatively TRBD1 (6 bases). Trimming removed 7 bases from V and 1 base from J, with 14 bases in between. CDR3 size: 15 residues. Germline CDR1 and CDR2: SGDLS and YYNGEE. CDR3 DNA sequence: TGTGCCAGCTCTAAAGGACAGCTGAACACCGGGGAGCTGTTTTTT. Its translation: CASSKGQLNTGELFF.

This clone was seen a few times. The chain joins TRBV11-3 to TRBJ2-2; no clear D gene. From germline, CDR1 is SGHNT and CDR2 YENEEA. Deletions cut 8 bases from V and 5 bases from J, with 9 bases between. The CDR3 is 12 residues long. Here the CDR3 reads CASSSRTGELFF. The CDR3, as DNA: TGTGCCAGCTCATCCCGGACCGGGGAGCTGTTTTTT.

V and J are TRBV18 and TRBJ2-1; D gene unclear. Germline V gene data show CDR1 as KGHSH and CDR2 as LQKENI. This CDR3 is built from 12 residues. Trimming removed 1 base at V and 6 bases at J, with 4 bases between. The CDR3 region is CASSPLGNEQFF. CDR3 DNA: TGTGCCAGCTCACCACTCGGCAATGAGCAGTTCTTC.

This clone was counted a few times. The CDR3 bases are TGCGCCAGCAGCCAAGTGACAGGGGCTAATGAAAAACTGTTTTTT. It translates to CASSQVTGANEKLFF. V usage is TRBV4-1 and J usage is TRBJ1-4; 8 bases align to TRBD1. In germline, CDR1 is MGHRA, CDR2 YSYEKL. CDR3 length: 15 residues. V lost 1 base and J lost 3; bases outside the gene matches: 1.

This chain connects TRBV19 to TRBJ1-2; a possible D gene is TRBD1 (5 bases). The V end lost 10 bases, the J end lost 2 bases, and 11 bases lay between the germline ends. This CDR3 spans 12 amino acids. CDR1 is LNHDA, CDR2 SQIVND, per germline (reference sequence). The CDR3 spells CAIRTPNYGYTF. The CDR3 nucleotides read TGTGCCATCCGGACACCGAACTATGGCTACACCTTC. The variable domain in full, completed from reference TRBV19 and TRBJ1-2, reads DGGITQSPKYLFRKEGQNVTLSCEQNLNHDAMYWYRQDPGQGLRLIYYSQIVNDFQKGDIAEGYSVSREKKESFPLTVTSAQKNPTAFYLCAIRTPNYGYTFGSGTRLTVV.

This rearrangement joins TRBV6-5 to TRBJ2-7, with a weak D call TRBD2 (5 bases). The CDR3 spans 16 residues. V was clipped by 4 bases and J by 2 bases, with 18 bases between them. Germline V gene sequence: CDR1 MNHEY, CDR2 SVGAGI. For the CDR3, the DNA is TGTGCCAGCAGTTCCCATCTTACGGGGTCAGCCTACGAGCAGTACTTC. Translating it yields CASSSHLTGSAYEQYF.

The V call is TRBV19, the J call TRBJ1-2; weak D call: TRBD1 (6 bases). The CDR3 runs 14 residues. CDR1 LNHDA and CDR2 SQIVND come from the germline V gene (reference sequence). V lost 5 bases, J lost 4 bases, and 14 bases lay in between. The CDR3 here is CASSFPRTVYGYTF. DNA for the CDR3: TGTGCCAGTAGTTTCCCAAGGACAGTCTATGGCTACACCTTC.

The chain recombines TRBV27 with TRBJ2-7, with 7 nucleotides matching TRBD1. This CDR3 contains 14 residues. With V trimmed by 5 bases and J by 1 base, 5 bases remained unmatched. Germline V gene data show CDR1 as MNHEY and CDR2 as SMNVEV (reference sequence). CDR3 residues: CASSVGTVSYEQYF. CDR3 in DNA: TGTGCCAGCAGTGTGGGGACAGTTTCCTACGAGCAGTACTTC.

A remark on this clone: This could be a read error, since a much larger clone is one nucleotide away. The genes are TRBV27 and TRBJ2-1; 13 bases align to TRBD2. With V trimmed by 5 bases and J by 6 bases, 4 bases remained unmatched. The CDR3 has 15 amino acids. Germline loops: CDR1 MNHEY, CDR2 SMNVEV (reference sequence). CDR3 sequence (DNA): TGTGCCAGCAGTGACGGGACTAGCGGGACCAATGAGCAGTTCTTC. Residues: CASSDGTSGTNEQFF.

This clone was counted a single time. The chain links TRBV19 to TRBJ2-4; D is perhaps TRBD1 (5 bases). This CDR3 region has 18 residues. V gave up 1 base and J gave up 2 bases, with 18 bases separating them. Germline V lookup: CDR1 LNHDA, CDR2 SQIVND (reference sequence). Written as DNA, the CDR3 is TGTGCCAGTAGTATAGGTTTTAGGGGCTTAGAAACCAAAAACATTCAGTACTTC. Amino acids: CASSIGFRGLETKNIQYF.

The CDR3 nucleotides are TGCGCCAGCAGTCGGACAGCTGACCCGAACACTGAAGCTTTCTTT. Translated, it gives CASSRTADPNTEAFF. The gene calls are TRBV10-2 and TRBJ1-1, with D maybe TRBD1 (6 bases). CDR3 length equals 15 residues. The germline V and J ends were trimmed by 5 bases and 1 base, with 14 bases remaining between them. Germline CDR1 WSHSY, CDR2 SAAADI.

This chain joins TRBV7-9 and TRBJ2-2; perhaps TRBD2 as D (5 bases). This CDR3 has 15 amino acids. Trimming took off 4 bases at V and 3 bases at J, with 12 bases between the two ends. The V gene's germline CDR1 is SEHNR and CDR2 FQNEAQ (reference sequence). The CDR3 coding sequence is TGTGCCAGCAGCTCGTACCTCGGGGACACCGGGGAGCTGTTTTTT. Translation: CASSSYLGDTGELFF.

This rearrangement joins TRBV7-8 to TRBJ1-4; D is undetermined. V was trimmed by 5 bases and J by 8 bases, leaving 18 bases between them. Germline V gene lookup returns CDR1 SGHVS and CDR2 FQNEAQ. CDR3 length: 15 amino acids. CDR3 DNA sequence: TGTGCCAGCAGCCAGGAGACCGGTCGGCCCGAAAAACTGTTTTTT. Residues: CASSQETGRPEKLFF.

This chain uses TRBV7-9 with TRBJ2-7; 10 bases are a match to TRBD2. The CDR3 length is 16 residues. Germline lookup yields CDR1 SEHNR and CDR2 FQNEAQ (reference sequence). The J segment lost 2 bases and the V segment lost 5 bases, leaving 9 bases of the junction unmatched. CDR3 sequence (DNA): TGTGCCAGCAGCCTTCTAGGACTAGCGGAGGCCTACGAGCAGTACTTC. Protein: CASSLLGLAEAYEQYF.

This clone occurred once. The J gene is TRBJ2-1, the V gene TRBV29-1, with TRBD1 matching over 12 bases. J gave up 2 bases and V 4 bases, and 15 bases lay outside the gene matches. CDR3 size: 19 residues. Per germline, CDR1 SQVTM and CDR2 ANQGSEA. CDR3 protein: CSVGAMGQGAMVAYNEQFF. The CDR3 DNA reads TGCAGCGTTGGAGCCATGGGACAGGGGGCAATGGTCGCCTACAATGAGCAGTTCTTC.

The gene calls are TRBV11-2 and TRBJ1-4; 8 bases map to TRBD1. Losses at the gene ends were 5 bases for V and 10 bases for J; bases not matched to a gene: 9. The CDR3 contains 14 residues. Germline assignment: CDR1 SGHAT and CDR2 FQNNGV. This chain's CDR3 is CASSVGQGVGKLFF. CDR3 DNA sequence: TGTGCCAGCAGCGTTGGACAGGGTGTCGGAAAACTGTTTTTT. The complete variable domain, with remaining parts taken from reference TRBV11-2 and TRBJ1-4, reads EAGVAQSPRYKIIEKRQSVAFWCNPISGHATLYWYQQILGQGPKLLIQFQNNGVVDDSQLPKDRFSAERLKGVDSTLKIQPAKLEDSAVYLCASSVGQGVGKLFFGSGTQLSVL.

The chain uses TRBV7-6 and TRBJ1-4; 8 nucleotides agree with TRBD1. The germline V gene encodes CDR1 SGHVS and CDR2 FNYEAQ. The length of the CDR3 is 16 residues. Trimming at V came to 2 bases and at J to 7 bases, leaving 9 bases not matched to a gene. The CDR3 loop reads CASSLRVAGGIEKLFF. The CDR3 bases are TGTGCCAGCAGCTTAAGGGTGGCAGGGGGCATTGAAAAACTGTTTTTT.

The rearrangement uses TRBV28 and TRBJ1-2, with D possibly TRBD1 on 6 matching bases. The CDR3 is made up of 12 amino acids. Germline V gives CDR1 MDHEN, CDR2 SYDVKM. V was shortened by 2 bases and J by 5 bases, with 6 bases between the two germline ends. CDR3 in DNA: TGTGCCAGCAGTTTACAGGGGTATGGCTACACCTTC. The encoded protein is CASSLQGYGYTF.